A selection of T cell receptor beta chains follows, all from one sample in a study of siplizumab effects on memory and regulatory T cells. Here immunoSEQ multiplex PCR was the method, and the copy in TCRdb shows in-frame clones only, minus some. The table shows about 94,000 clones, with roughly 94% occurring only once. Sequencing was carried out using non-Treg CD4+ T cells sorted from blood. The receptors derive from a human donor in good health. The CDR3 runs from the conserved cysteine through the conserved F or W. Fields, in order: clone size, V gene, D gene, J gene, CDR3 protein, CDR3 DNA. D genes are given only for firm matches. Not all rows give a size; the values are once, few, many and, for expanded clones, a class.

>.|TRBV4-1|.|TRBJ1-2
CASSQEGQGPYGYTF
TGCGCCAGCAGCCAAGAGGGCCAGGGTCCCTATGGCTACACCTTC
>.|TRBV4-2|TRBD2|TRBJ2-3
CASSQEGTSGDYTQYF
TGTGCCAGCAGCCAAGAGGGGACTAGCGGGGACTATACGCAGTATTTT
>once|TRBV5-1|TRBD2|TRBJ2-7
CASTQVGGMGEQYF
TGCGCCAGCACCCAGGTGGGGGGGATGGGAGAGCAGTACTTC
>once|TRBV7-9|TRBD1|TRBJ2-5
CASSRPDRGKETQYF
TGTGCCAGCAGCCGCCCAGACAGGGGGAAAGAGACCCAGTACTTC
>.|TRBV27|.|TRBJ1-6
CASSFWEGVGNSPLHF
TGTGCCAGCAGTTTTTGGGAGGGAGTAGGGAATTCACCCCTCCACTTT
>.|TRBV7-2|.|TRBJ1-2
CASSLNLMENYGYTF
TGTGCCAGCAGCTTGAACCTTATGGAAAACTATGGCTACACCTTC
>.|TRBV6-5|.|TRBJ2-3
CATSDSHTDTQYF
TGTGCCACCTCGGACAGCCACACAGATACGCAGTATTTT
>.|TRBV7-3|TRBD2|TRBJ2-5
CASSSLAGTAETQYF
TGTGCCAGCAGCTCACTAGCGGGAACGGCGGAAACCCAGTACTTC
>few|TRBV12-5|TRBD2|TRBJ2-1
CASGLGTSGSYEQFF
TGTGCTAGTGGTTTGGGGACTAGCGGGAGTTATGAGCAGTTCTTC
>.|TRBV29-1|.|TRBJ1-2
CSVLQHYEGGYTF
TGCAGCGTTCTACAACACTACGAGGGTGGCTACACCTTC
>.|TRBV6-1|.|TRBJ1-2
CASSVTVTVYGYTF
TGTGCCAGCAGTGTGACCGTTACGGTTTATGGCTACACCTTC
>.|TRBV19|.|TRBJ1-1
CASSIPADKNTEAFF
TGTGCCAGTAGTATTCCCGCGGACAAGAACACTGAAGCTTTCTTT
>.|TRBV2|.|TRBJ2-3
CASSLETGSTDTQYF
TGTGCCAGCAGTTTAGAGACAGGTAGCACAGATACGCAGTATTTT
>.|TRBV7-6|.|TRBJ2-7
CASSLVRTGEQYF
TGTGCCAGCAGCTTGGTCCGCACTGGCGAGCAGTACTTC
>.|TRBV6-6|.|TRBJ2-3
CASSGPGLRGTQYF
TGTGCCAGCAGTGGACCGGGACTCAGGGGTACGCAGTATTTT
>few|TRBV19|TRBD1|TRBJ1-2
CASSSRQGNGYTF
TGTGCCAGTAGTTCTCGACAGGGTAATGGCTACACCTTC
>.|TRBV7-2|.|TRBJ2-7
CASSLTGVYEQYF
TGTGCCAGCAGCTTAACTGGTGTCTACGAGCAGTACTTC
>.|TRBV19|TRBD2|TRBJ2-7
CASSIQRGSYEQYF
TGTGCCAGTAGTATCCAGCGGGGCTCCTACGAGCAGTACTTC
>.|TRBV5-1|TRBD2|TRBJ2-1
CASSLGTNPHNEQFF
TGCGCCAGCAGCCTCGGGACTAACCCGCACAATGAGCAGTTCTTC
>.|TRBV7-2|.|TRBJ2-7
CASSSHSYEQYF
TGTGCCAGCAGCTCCCATAGTTACGAGCAGTACTTC
>.|TRBV11-1|TRBD1|TRBJ2-7
CASSPRTGGYEQYF
TGTGCCAGCAGCCCACGGACAGGGGGGTACGAGCAGTACTTC
>.|TRBV10-3|.|TRBJ2-7
CAISDTSYEQYF
TGTGCCATCAGTGACACCTCCTACGAGCAGTACTTC
>few|TRBV4-1|.|TRBJ1-3
CASSQDPGVDGNTIYF
TGCGCCAGCAGCCAAGATCCAGGGGTGGACGGAAACACCATATATTTT
>.|TRBV6-5|.|TRBJ2-2
CASATESNTGELFF
TGTGCCAGCGCCACAGAGTCGAACACCGGGGAGCTGTTTTTT
>.|TRBV5-6|.|TRBJ1-1
CASSFGVVNTEAFF
TGTGCCAGCAGCTTTGGGGTAGTGAACACTGAAGCTTTCTTT
>.|TRBV2|TRBD2|TRBJ2-1
CASRPLAGVQGEQFF
TGTGCCAGCAGGCCACTAGCGGGGGTCCAGGGTGAGCAGTTCTTC
>.|TRBV30|.|TRBJ1-5
CAWSGAGEGNQPQHF
TGTGCCTGGAGCGGCGCGGGTGAGGGCAATCAGCCCCAGCATTTT
>.|TRBV7-2|.|TRBJ2-4
CASSLVSGIGGKNIQYF
TGTGCCAGCAGCTTAGTTTCAGGAATAGGTGGCAAAAACATTCAGTACTTC
>.|TRBV7-8|.|TRBJ2-5
CASSLAGGQETQYF
TGTGCCAGCAGCTTAGCAGGGGGCCAAGAGACCCAGTACTTC
>.|TRBV15|.|TRBJ1-2
CATSPEPGLIGYTF
TGTGCCACCAGCCCTGAGCCGGGACTGATTGGCTACACCTTC
>few|TRBV2|.|TRBJ1-2
CASVEGRGYTF
TGTGCCAGCGTGGAAGGTCGTGGCTACACCTTC
>.|TRBV5-6|.|TRBJ1-1
CASSLAVGTTEAFF
TGTGCCAGCAGCTTGGCCGTAGGGACCACTGAAGCTTTCTTT
>.|TRBV5-1|.|TRBJ2-7
CASSTGGSTASYEQYF
TGCGCCAGCAGCACAGGTGGCTCGACAGCCTCCTACGAGCAGTACTTC
>.|TRBV2|.|TRBJ1-5
CASKYQGIQPQHF
TGTGCCAGCAAATACCAGGGGATCCAGCCCCAGCATTTT
>.|TRBV5-1|TRBD1|TRBJ2-3
CASSLAGTGSSDTQYF
TGCGCCAGCAGCTTGGCCGGGACAGGGTCCTCTGATACGCAGTATTTT
>.|TRBV4-2|.|TRBJ2-7
CASSQDFGYEQYF
TGTGCCAGCAGCCAAGATTTCGGCTACGAGCAGTACTTC
>.|TRBV30|TRBD1|TRBJ1-2
CAWSRDRPRGYTF
TGTGCCTGGAGTCGGGACAGGCCTCGGGGCTACACCTTC
>.|TRBV19|TRBD2|TRBJ2-2
CASSTELAGEYTGELFF
TGTGCCAGTAGTACAGAACTAGCGGGGGAATACACCGGGGAGCTGTTTTTT
>.|TRBV18|.|TRBJ2-7
CASSPRDSSYEQYF
TGTGCCAGCTCACCGCGGGACTCCTCCTACGAGCAGTACTTC
>.|TRBV7-9|TRBD1|TRBJ1-5
CASSETGGGNQPQHF
TGTGCCAGCAGCGAGACAGGGGGAGGCAATCAGCCCCAGCATTTT
>.|TRBV7-9|.|TRBJ2-3
CASSLADTQYF
TGTGCCAGCAGCTTAGCAGATACGCAGTATTTT
>.|TRBV6-5|TRBD1|TRBJ2-3
CASSRQGTTDTQYF
TGTGCCAGCAGTCGACAGGGAACCACAGATACGCAGTATTTT
>.|TRBV4-3|.|TRBJ2-3
CASSGTLSTDTQYF
TGCGCCAGTTCCGGGACACTTAGCACAGATACGCAGTATTTT
>.|TRBV4-2|TRBD2|TRBJ2-1
CASSQATSGPYNEQFF
TGTGCCAGCAGCCAAGCGACTAGCGGACCCTACAATGAGCAGTTCTTC
>.|TRBV5-5|TRBD1|TRBJ1-5
CASSLASGQGAQPQHF
TGTGCCAGCAGCTTGGCCTCGGGACAGGGGGCTCAGCCCCAGCATTTT
>once|TRBV14|.|TRBJ1-1
CASSLRTQVTEAFF
TGTGCCAGCAGCCTACGAACCCAGGTGACTGAAGCTTTCTTT
>.|TRBV27|.|TRBJ1-5
CASSPQTNSNQPQHF
TGTGCCAGCAGTCCACAGACGAATAGCAATCAGCCCCAGCATTTT
>.|TRBV19|TRBD1|TRBJ1-2
CASRQGGSTYGYTF
TGTGCCAGTAGACAGGGGGGGTCGACCTATGGCTACACCTTC
>.|TRBV6-1|.|TRBJ1-5
CASSVAGVGTQPQHF
TGTGCCAGCAGTGTGGCGGGGGTAGGCACTCAGCCCCAGCATTTT
>.|TRBV25-1|TRBD1|TRBJ2-1
CASAYRDRGLGEQFF
TGTGCCAGCGCTTACCGGGACAGGGGGCTCGGTGAGCAGTTCTTC
>.|TRBV6-1|.|TRBJ1-1
CASVGLGTEAFF
TGTGCCAGCGTTGGGTTGGGGACTGAAGCTTTCTTT
>once|TRBV9|TRBD1|TRBJ2-3
CASSSGQGVTDTQYF
TGTGCCAGCAGCTCAGGACAGGGAGTGACAGATACGCAGTATTTT
>.|TRBV18|TRBD1|TRBJ2-7
CASSPVTGGYEQYF
TGTGCCAGCTCACCTGTGACAGGGGGTTACGAGCAGTACTTC
>.|TRBV7-8|.|TRBJ2-7
CASSLGWGREQYF
TGTGCCAGCAGCTTAGGGTGGGGACGGGAGCAGTACTTC
>.|TRBV4-3|TRBD2|TRBJ2-7
CASSHGTSGSTYEQYF
TGCGCCAGCAGCCACGGGACTAGCGGGAGTACCTACGAGCAGTACTTC
>.|TRBV11-2|.|TRBJ1-1
CASSFRNTEAFF
TGTGCCAGCAGCTTCAGGAACACTGAAGCTTTCTTT
>.|TRBV10-2|.|TRBJ2-1
CASSESGGPREQFF
TGCGCCAGCAGTGAGTCGGGGGGGCCACGTGAGCAGTTCTTC
>.|TRBV30|TRBD1|TRBJ1-2
CAWSFTGTGGYGYTF
TGTGCCTGGAGTTTTACCGGGACAGGGGGCTATGGCTACACCTTC
>.|TRBV19|.|TRBJ1-4
CASSTPSSSEKLFF
TGTGCCAGTAGTACCCCGTCTTCAAGTGAAAAACTGTTTTTT